The T cell receptor beta chain under discussion was sequenced for a study of shared clonotypes between healthy human individuals. Sequencing used immunoSEQ multiplex PCR; TCRdb keeps in-frame clones, though not all of them. The table has over a million clones, about 84% seen once. The V gene's germline CDR1 is SGDLS and CDR2 YYNGEE. This CDR3 spans 15 amino acids. Trimming stripped 0 bases from V and 3 bases from J, with 13 bases between. This receptor was obtained from a man aged 18 to 29 in good health. Some clones in this sample may be carry-over from other donors' samples. The sample comprised memory CD4+ T cells from PBMCs. Documented subset: CD45RA-negative fraction. The genes are TRBV9 and TRBJ2-7, with D unresolved. As DNA, the CDR3 is TGTGCCAGCAGCGTAGACGAAAACCCCATCTACGAGCAGTACTTC. This translates into CASSVDENPIYEQYF.